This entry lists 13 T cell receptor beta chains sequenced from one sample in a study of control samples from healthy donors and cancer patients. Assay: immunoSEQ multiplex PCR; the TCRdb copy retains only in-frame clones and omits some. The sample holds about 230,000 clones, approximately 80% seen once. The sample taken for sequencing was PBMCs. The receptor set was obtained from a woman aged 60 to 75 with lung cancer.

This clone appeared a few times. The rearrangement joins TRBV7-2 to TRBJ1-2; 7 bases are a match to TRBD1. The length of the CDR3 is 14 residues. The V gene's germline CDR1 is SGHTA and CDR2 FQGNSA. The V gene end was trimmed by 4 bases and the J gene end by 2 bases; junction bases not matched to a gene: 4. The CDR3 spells CASSSGGSNYGYTF. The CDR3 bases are TGTGCCAGCAGCTCAGGGGGTAGCAACTATGGCTACACCTTC.

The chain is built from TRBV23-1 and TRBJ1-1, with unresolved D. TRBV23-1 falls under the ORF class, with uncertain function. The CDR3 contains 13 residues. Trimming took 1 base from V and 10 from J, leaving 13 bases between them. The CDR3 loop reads CASSQFGSLGAFF. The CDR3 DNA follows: TGCGCCAGCAGTCAATTCGGATCTCTTGGAGCTTTCTTT.

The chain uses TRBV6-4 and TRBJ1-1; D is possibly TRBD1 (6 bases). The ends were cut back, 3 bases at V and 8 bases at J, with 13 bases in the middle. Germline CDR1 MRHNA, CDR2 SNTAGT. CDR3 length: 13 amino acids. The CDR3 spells CASSEQGSGEAFF. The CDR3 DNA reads TGTGCCAGCAGTGAACAGGGCTCTGGGGAAGCTTTCTTT.

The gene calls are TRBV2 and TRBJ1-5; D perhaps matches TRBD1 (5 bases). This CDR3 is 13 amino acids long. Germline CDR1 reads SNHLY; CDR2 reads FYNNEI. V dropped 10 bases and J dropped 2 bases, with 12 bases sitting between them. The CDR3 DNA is TGTGCCACCCAGGGAGAGGGCAATCAGCCCCAGCATTTT. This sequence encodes CATQGEGNQPQHF.

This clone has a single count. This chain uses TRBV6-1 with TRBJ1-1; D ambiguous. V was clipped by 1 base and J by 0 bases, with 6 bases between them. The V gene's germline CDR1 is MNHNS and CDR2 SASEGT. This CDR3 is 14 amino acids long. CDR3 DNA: TGTGCCAGCAGTGAAGGGAGTGTGAACACTGAAGCTTTCTTT. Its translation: CASSEGSVNTEAFF.

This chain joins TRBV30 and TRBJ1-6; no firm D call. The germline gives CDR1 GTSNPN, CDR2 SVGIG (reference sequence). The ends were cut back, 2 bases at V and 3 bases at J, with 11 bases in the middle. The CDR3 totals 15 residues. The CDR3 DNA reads TGTGCCTGGAGTCCGTTGAACGACTATAATTCACCCCTCCACTTT. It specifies CAWSPLNDYNSPLHF.

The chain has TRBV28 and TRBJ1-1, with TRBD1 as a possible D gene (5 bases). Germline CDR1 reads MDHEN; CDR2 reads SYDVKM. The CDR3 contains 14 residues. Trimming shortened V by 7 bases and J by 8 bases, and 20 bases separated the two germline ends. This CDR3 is CASTHHSRGREAFF. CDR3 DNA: TGTGCCAGCACACATCACTCGAGGGGAAGAGAAGCTTTCTTT.

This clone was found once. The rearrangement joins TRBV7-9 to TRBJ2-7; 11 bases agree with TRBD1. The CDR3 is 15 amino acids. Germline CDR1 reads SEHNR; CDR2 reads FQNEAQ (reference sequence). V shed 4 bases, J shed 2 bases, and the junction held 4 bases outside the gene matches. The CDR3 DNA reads TGTGCCAGCAGCTCGGACAGGGGGCTAACCTACGAGCAGTACTTC. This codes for CASSSDRGLTYEQYF.

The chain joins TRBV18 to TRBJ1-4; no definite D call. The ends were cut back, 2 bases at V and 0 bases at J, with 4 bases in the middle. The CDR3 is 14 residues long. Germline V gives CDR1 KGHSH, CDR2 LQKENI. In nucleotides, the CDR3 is TGTGCCAGCTCACCATCTGCAACTAATGAAAAACTGTTTTTT. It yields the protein CASSPSATNEKLFF.

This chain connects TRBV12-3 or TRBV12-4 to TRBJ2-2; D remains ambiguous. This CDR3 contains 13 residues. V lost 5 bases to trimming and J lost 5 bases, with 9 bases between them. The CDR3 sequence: CASSLTATGELFF. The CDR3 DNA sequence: TGTGCCAGCAGTCTCACGGCGACCGGGGAGCTGTTTTTT.

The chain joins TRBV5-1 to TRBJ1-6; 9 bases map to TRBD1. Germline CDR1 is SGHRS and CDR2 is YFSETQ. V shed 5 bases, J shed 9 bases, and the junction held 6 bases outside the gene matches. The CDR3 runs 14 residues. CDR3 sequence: CASRPGTGSSPLHF. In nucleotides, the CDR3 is TGCGCCAGCAGGCCCGGGACAGGGAGTTCACCCCTCCACTTT.

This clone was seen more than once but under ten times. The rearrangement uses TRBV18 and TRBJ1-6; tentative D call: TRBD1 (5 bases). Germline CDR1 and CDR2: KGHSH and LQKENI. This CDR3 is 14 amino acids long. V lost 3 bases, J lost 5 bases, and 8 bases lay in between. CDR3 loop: CASSPPGHNSPLHF. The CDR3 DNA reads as TGTGCCAGCTCACCGCCGGGACATAATTCACCCCTCCACTTT.

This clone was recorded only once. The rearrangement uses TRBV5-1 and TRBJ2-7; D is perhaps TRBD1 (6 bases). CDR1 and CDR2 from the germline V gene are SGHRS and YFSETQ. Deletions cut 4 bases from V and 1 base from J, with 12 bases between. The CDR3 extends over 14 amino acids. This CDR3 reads CASSPTGNSYEQYF. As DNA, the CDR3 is TGCGCCAGCAGCCCTACAGGGAATTCCTACGAGCAGTACTTC.